This T cell receptor (beta chain) comes out of a study of shared T cell receptors in the human thymus. This CDR3 comprises 17 residues. With 4 bases clipped from V and 3 bases from J, the junction kept 10 bases outside the gene matches. Germline V gene data show CDR1 as MGHRA and CDR2 as YSYEKL. This clone showed up just a few times. TCRdb's table, derived via immunoSEQ multiplex PCR, lists solely in-frame clones and lacks some. This sample yields 600,000 or so clones, of which over 75% are seen a single time; just under 0.0095% belongs to the top ten. The same specimen was also included in a second study, on human thymus T cells. Per that study: During corrective heart surgery, resections were taken, and the thymus tissue came from them. Thymic repertoires from unrelated individuals overlapped highly, related research reported.

This receptor was identified in a boy under three years old with a congenital heart defect. Sequencing input: thymocytes. The chain has TRBV4-1 and TRBJ1-5; the match to TRBD1 covers 9 bases. CDR3 sequence: CASSPRQGGFINQPQHF. As DNA, the CDR3 is TGCGCCAGCAGCCCAAGACAGGGGGGCTTTATCAATCAGCCCCAGCATTTT.